The 8 T cell receptor beta chains given below trace back to one sample, sequenced in a study of blood T cell repertoires in COVID-19. The protocol was immunoSEQ multiplex PCR, while the TCRdb copy is restricted to in-frame clones and leaves out a portion. The sample has about 140,000 clones, approximately 91% seen once. Sequenced sample: peripheral blood. All receptors come from a man in his fifties or sixties with active or convalescent COVID-19.

The chain employs TRBV6-5 and TRBJ1-6; D not certain. The CDR3 is 15 residues long. Trimming left V 7 bases short and J 0 bases short, with 10 bases between. Germline-derived CDR1 and CDR2 are MNHEY and SVGAGI. The CDR3 sequence: CASKTHGSYNSPLHF. The DNA of the CDR3 is TGTGCCAGCAAGACACACGGCTCCTATAATTCACCCCTCCACTTT.

The rearrangement joins TRBV6-2 or TRBV6-3 to TRBJ2-2; 11 bases align to TRBD2. The CDR3 runs 16 residues. Germline lookup yields CDR1 MNHEY and CDR2 SVGEGT. V lost 5 bases, J lost 0 bases, and 2 bases stayed unmatched. The CDR3 nucleotides read TGTGCCAGCAGTAGGACTAGCGGGTCGAACACCGGGGAGCTGTTTTTT. It specifies CASSRTSGSNTGELFF.

The CDR3 loop reads CASSADISSYEQYF. In nucleotides, the CDR3 is TGTGCCAGCAGTGCGGACATCAGCTCCTACGAGCAGTACTTC. The rearrangement links TRBV2 to TRBJ2-7; a weak D match, TRBD1 (5 bases). V was cut by 4 bases and J by 0 bases, with 10 bases left in between. Germline V gives CDR1 SNHLY, CDR2 FYNNEI. The CDR3 spans 14 residues.

The rearrangement joins TRBV28 to TRBJ2-7, with 9 bases fitting TRBD1. CDR1 is MDHEN and CDR2 is SYDVKM in the germline V gene. CDR3 length equals 15 residues. V shed 6 bases and J 1 base; nucleotides not matched to a gene: 7. The CDR3 nucleotides are TGTGCCAGCAGATTTCCCGGGACAGGGTCCTACGAGCAGTACTTC. It codes for CASRFPGTGSYEQYF.

This chain uses TRBV4-1 with TRBJ1-5, with TRBD1 as a possible D gene (5 bases). There are 15 residues in the CDR3. Germline V gene lookup returns CDR1 MGHRA and CDR2 YSYEKL. The germline V and J ends were trimmed by 1 base and 3 bases, with 10 bases remaining between them. This CDR3 reads CASSQGRDFNQPQHF. DNA for the CDR3: TGCGCCAGCAGCCAAGGCCGGGACTTCAATCAGCCCCAGCATTTT.

The chain recombines TRBV12-3 or TRBV12-4 with TRBJ1-1; the D is unclear. CDR3 size: 13 residues. Trimming pared 6 bases from V and 6 bases from J, leaving 14 bases between. Here the CDR3 DNA reads TGTGCCAGCAGAGGACTGCGCGGGGCTGAAGCTTTCTTT. This translates into CASRGLRGAEAFF.

The chain has TRBV3-1 (or the pseudogene TRBV3-2) and TRBJ2-4, with D uncertain. Germline CDR1 is LGHDT and CDR2 is YNNKEL (reference sequence). With 1 base removed from V and 7 bases from J, the gap between germline ends came to 8 bases. The CDR3 is made up of 13 amino acids. CDR3 sequence (DNA): TGTGCCAGCAGCCAAGGAGAGCCGAACATTCAGTACTTC. It codes for CASSQGEPNIQYF.

This rearrangement joins TRBV19 to TRBJ2-6, with 7 bases fitting TRBD2. After removal of 0 bases from V and 4 bases from J, the junction contained 6 bases not matched to a gene. Per the germline V gene, CDR1 is LNHDA and CDR2 is SQIVND (reference sequence). The CDR3 loop spans 17 amino acids. The CDR3 sequence is CASSIEAGRVGANVLTF. The CDR3 region has the DNA TGTGCCAGTAGTATAGAGGCAGGGAGGGTCGGGGCCAACGTCCTGACTTTC.